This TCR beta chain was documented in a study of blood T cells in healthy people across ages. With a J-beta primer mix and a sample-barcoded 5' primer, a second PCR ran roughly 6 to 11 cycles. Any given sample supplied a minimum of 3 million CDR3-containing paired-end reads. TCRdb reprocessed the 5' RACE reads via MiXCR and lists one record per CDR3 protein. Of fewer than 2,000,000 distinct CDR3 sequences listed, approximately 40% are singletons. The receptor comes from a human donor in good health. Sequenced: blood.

CDR3 sequence (DNA): TGTGCCAGCAGCCAAGATCTCCTAGCGGGGGGGCGAGGCGGGGAGCTGTTTTTT. The encoded protein is CASSQDLLAGGRGGELFF. The chain recombines TRBV4-2 with TRBJ2-2, with 12 bases identical to TRBD2. This CDR3 is 18 amino acids long. The ends lost 0 bases at V and 7 bases at J; junction bases unmatched: 9. Germline CDR1 reads LGHNA; CDR2 reads YNFKEQ.